Each of the 25 T cell receptor beta chains below was sequenced from the same sample in a study of cytomegalovirus exposure and HLA in healthy donors. The PCR ran on 60 Vbeta and 13 Jbeta primers. Using immunoSEQ multiplex PCR, the repertoire was profiled, and TCRdb retains in-frame clones only, with some absent. Among just over 150,000 clones listed, 75% to 90% were seen once. Sequenced input: PBMCs. These receptors originate from a male donor in good health and CMV-seropositive.

The rearrangement links TRBV7-6 to TRBJ1-3; 9 nucleotides agree with TRBD1. Trimming took 5 bases from V and 4 from J; bases not matched to a gene: 6. Germline CDR1 is SGHVS and CDR2 is FNYEAQ. CDR3 length equals 15 residues. The CDR3 is CASSPWTGEGNTIYF. The CDR3 bases are TGTGCCAGCAGCCCATGGACAGGGGAAGGAAACACCATATATTTT.

The chain combines TRBV2 with TRBJ1-4; D remains unclear. V was trimmed by 6 bases and J by 0 bases, leaving 11 bases between them. The CDR3 consists of 15 residues. The germline V gene encodes CDR1 SNHLY and CDR2 FYNNEI. The CDR3 region is CASRFRVATNEKLFF. CDR3 DNA sequence: TGTGCCAGCAGATTCCGGGTGGCAACTAATGAAAAACTGTTTTTT.

The V gene is TRBV1, the J gene TRBJ2-5; TRBD2, the table's D call, was not compared with the DNA. TRBV1 is noted as a pseudogene. The CDR3 covers 15 residues. In nucleotides, the CDR3 is TGCACCAGCAGCCAAGCGAAGGACTGCCAAGAGACCCAGTACTTC. It yields the protein CTSSQAKDCQETQYF.

The V and J genes are TRBV30 and TRBJ2-2; 11 nucleotides match TRBD1. After removal of 2 bases from V and 7 bases from J, the junction contained 6 bases not matched to a gene. CDR1 and CDR2 from the germline V gene are GTSNPN and SVGIG (reference sequence). This CDR3 contains 15 residues. CDR3 in DNA: TGTGCCTGGAGTCCCCGGACAGGGGGCATCGGGGAGCTGTTTTTT. Translation: CAWSPRTGGIGELFF.

The chain links TRBV4-2 to TRBJ1-2, with D hard to call. V was trimmed by 0 bases and J by 4 bases, leaving 18 bases between them. The CDR3 runs 17 residues. The V gene's germline CDR1 is LGHNA and CDR2 YNFKEQ. The CDR3: CASSQDSTAGLSYGYTF. The CDR3 DNA follows: TGTGCCAGCAGCCAAGATTCGACTGCTGGGTTATCCTATGGCTACACCTTC.

J is TRBJ2-3 and V is TRBV2; D possibly corresponds to TRBD1 (5 bases). The germline CDR1 and CDR2 sequences are SNHLY and FYNNEI. The V gene lost 6 bases and the J gene lost 1 base, with 11 bases spanning the gap. CDR3 length: 14 amino acids. The CDR3 sequence is CASRQGKGTDTQYF. CDR3 sequence (DNA): TGTGCCAGCAGGCAGGGTAAGGGCACAGATACGCAGTATTTT.

The genes are TRBV14 and TRBJ1-2; 7 bases match TRBD1. The CDR3 spans 16 residues. Germline CDR1 reads SGHDN; CDR2 reads FVKESK. The V and J ends lost 4 bases and 6 bases, in that order; junction bases with no gene match: 14. The CDR3 region has the DNA TGTGCCAGCAGCCTTAGAGTCGGGACAGCCCAGCATGGCTACACCTTC. It translates to CASSLRVGTAQHGYTF.

The chain employs TRBV4-3 and TRBJ2-6; D uncertain. This CDR3 spans 15 amino acids. Germline CDR1 is LGHNA and CDR2 is YSLEER. Trimming removed 0 bases from V and 12 bases from J, with 15 bases in between. The CDR3 DNA follows: TGCGCCAGCAGCCAAGATAATACTGGGCCCACCGTCCTGACTTTC. Encoded protein: CASSQDNTGPTVLTF.

As to this clone: Its ends do not fully match the called genes, so a read error is possible. This chain uses TRBV7-7 with TRBJ2-2; D might be TRBD2 (6 bases). Germline CDR1 is SSHAT and CDR2 is FNYEAQ (reference sequence). CDR3 length equals 16 residues. CDR3 loop: CASSLAAGGDTGELFF. The CDR3 DNA is TGTGCTAGCAGCTTAGCGGCAGGAGGGGACACCGGGGAGCTGTTTTTT.

This clone was observed a single time. V usage is TRBV19 and J usage is TRBJ2-7; 8 bases are a match to TRBD1. Germline lookup yields CDR1 LNHDA and CDR2 SQIVND (reference sequence). CDR3 length: 14 amino acids. Germline trimming cut 4 bases from V and 5 bases from J; bases unmatched to any gene: 7. The CDR3 loop is CASSRQGIMHEQYF. The CDR3 DNA follows: TGTGCCAGTAGTAGACAGGGGATTATGCACGAGCAGTACTTC. Filled out from reference TRBV19 and TRBJ2-7, the complete variable domain reads DGGITQSPKYLFRKEGQNVTLSCEQNLNHDAMYWYRQDPGQGLRLIYYSQIVNDFQKGDIAEGYSVSREKKESFPLTVTSAQKNPTAFYLCASSRQGIMHEQYFGPGTRLTVT.

In this sample, this clone turned up a few times. The V gene is TRBV27, the J gene TRBJ1-2, with 7 bases aligning to TRBD1. The J segment lost 4 bases and the V segment lost 7 bases, leaving 3 bases of the junction unmatched. Germline CDR1 and CDR2: MNHEY and SMNVEV (reference sequence). CDR3 size: 12 residues. CDR3: CASKTGAYGYTF. The DNA for the CDR3 is TGTGCCAGCAAAACAGGGGCCTATGGCTACACCTTC.

This clone was observed a handful of times. V usage is TRBV29-1 and J usage is TRBJ2-7; 12 positions agree with TRBD2. Germline CDR1 reads SQVTM; CDR2 reads ANQGSEA. The CDR3 loop spans 14 amino acids. The V and J ends lost 8 bases and 7 bases, in that order; junction bases with no gene match: 12. The CDR3 DNA is TGCAGCCAAATCCTAGCGGGAGGGCCTGGAGAGCAGTACTTC. It is translated as CSQILAGGPGEQYF.

The rearrangement links TRBV29-1 to TRBJ2-1; 7 bases map to TRBD2. Trimming took 4 bases from V and 3 from J; bases not matched to a gene: 3. Germline assignment: CDR1 SQVTM and CDR2 ANQGSEA. This CDR3 spans 13 amino acids. The CDR3 reads CSVVGGNYNEQFF. The CDR3 nucleotides read TGCAGCGTTGTGGGAGGGAACTACAATGAGCAGTTCTTC.

The chain joins TRBV7-9 to TRBJ2-1, with 8 bases lining up with TRBD2. Germline lookup yields CDR1 SEHNR and CDR2 FQNEAQ (reference sequence). V dropped 4 bases and J dropped 3; count of bases not matched to a gene: 5. This CDR3 has 15 residues. The CDR3 sequence is CASSSSGSRYNEQFF. CDR3 coding DNA: TGTGCCAGCAGCTCGAGCGGGAGTCGCTACAATGAGCAGTTCTTC. The full variable domain, completed using reference TRBV7-9 and TRBJ2-1, is DTGVSQNPRHKITKRGQNVTFRCDPISEHNRLYWYRQTLGQGPEFLTYFQNEAQLEKSRLLSDRFSAERPKGSFSTLEIQRTEQGDSAMYLCASSSSGSRYNEQFFGPGTRLTVL.

The chain combines TRBV6-5 with TRBJ1-5, with D hard to call. Trimming left V 8 bases short and J 4 bases short, with 9 bases between. This CDR3 has 12 amino acids. Germline V gives CDR1 MNHEY, CDR2 SVGAGI. The CDR3 coding sequence is TGTGCCAGCCACGACTGGAATCAGCCCCAGCATTTT. Translated: CASHDWNQPQHF.

The chain uses TRBV30 and TRBJ1-6; the D gene is possibly TRBD1 (5 bases). Germline CDR1 and CDR2: GTSNPN and SVGIG (reference sequence). Between the trimmed V and J ends, which lost 8 bases and 10 bases, there was a span of 15 bases. The CDR3 has 12 residues. CDR3 sequence reads: CAAGLPASPLHF. In nucleotides, the CDR3 is TGTGCCGCGGGACTTCCCGCCTCACCCCTCCACTTT.

The chain uses TRBV5-4 and TRBJ2-3; no clear D gene. Germline values: CDR1 SGHNT, CDR2 YYREEE (reference sequence). The CDR3 runs 13 residues. The V end was cut by 1 base, the J end by 1 base, with 4 bases between. CDR3 region: CASSLTGTDTQYF. The CDR3 region has the DNA TGTGCCAGCAGCTTGACAGGCACAGATACGCAGTATTTT.

The chain has TRBV11-2 and TRBJ2-1; 13 nucleotides align to TRBD2. The CDR3 contains 14 residues. CDR1 is SGHAT and CDR2 is FQNNGV in the germline V gene. Unmatched junction bases numbered 1, after V lost 3 bases and J lost 8 bases. The CDR3 reads CASSFGLAGDEQFF. For the CDR3, the DNA is TGTGCCAGCAGCTTCGGACTAGCGGGAGATGAGCAGTTCTTC.

J is TRBJ1-6 and V is TRBV28, with D perhaps TRBD1 (5 bases). This CDR3 comprises 15 residues. With 6 bases removed from V and 9 bases from J, the gap between germline ends came to 18 bases. Germline CDR1 is MDHEN and CDR2 is SYDVKM. The CDR3 nucleotides are TGTGCCAGCAGGCCGACGCAGGGTAGTACTTCACCCCTCCACTTT. It specifies CASRPTQGSTSPLHF.

The chain couples TRBV5-4 to TRBJ1-6; no clear D. V was trimmed by 0 bases and J by 0 bases, leaving 4 bases between them. The length of the CDR3 is 15 residues. The germline CDR1 and CDR2 sequences are SGHNT and YYREEE (reference sequence). The CDR3 here is CASSLGSSYNSPLHF. Written as DNA, the CDR3 is TGTGCCAGCAGCTTGGGGAGCTCCTATAATTCACCCCTCCACTTT.

The chain links TRBV28 to TRBJ2-2, with D possibly TRBD2 on 5 matching bases. The CDR3 consists of 13 residues. V was pared by 3 bases and J by 6 bases, with 8 bases between. The germline V gene encodes CDR1 MDHEN and CDR2 SYDVKM. In nucleotides, the CDR3 is TGTGCCAGCAGTTTGCCGGGGTCCGGGGAGCTGTTTTTT. This sequence encodes CASSLPGSGELFF. Together with reference TRBV28 and TRBJ2-2, the CDR3 gives the full variable domain: DVKVTQSSRYLVKRTGEKVFLECVQDMDHENMFWYRQDPGLGLRLIYFSYDVKMKEKGDIPEGYSVSREKKERFSLILESASTNQTSMYLCASSLPGSGELFFGEGSRLTVL.

The chain has TRBV6-5 and TRBJ1-4; D is uncertain. This CDR3 has 15 residues. Germline V gene data show CDR1 as MNHEY and CDR2 as SVGAGI. Trimming removed 0 bases from V and 0 bases from J, with 5 bases in between. CDR3 nucleotides: TGTGCCAGCAGTTACTCCCCCACAACTAATGAAAAACTGTTTTTT. Its translation: CASSYSPTTNEKLFF.

The chain has TRBV19 and TRBJ2-7, with D unclear. The V end lost 3 bases, the J end lost 3 bases, and 6 bases lay between the germline ends. The CDR3 loop spans 12 amino acids. Germline-derived CDR1 and CDR2 are LNHDA and SQIVND (reference sequence). Here the CDR3 reads CASSIIGYEQYF. CDR3 bases: TGTGCCAGTAGTATTATCGGCTACGAGCAGTACTTC.

The chain recombines TRBV27 with TRBJ2-1; TRBD2 is a possible D gene (6 bases). Per the germline V gene, CDR1 is MNHEY and CDR2 is SMNVEV (reference sequence). This CDR3 has 15 amino acids. The V end lost 3 bases, the J end lost 0 bases, and 9 bases lay between the germline ends. CDR3 nucleotide sequence: TGTGCCAGCAGTTTTCGGGGGAGCTCCTACAATGAGCAGTTCTTC. Protein: CASSFRGSSYNEQFF.

This CDR3 reads CASSQTSSAGVSMSEQYF. CDR3 coding DNA: TGTGCCAGCTCACAAACGTCATCAGCGGGAGTATCTATGAGCGAGCAGTACTTC. The gene calls are TRBV18 and TRBJ2-7; TRBD2 matches at 8 bases. Germline V gene sequence: CDR1 KGHSH, CDR2 LQKENI. The CDR3 covers 18 residues. Trimming at V came to 4 bases and at J to 6 bases, leaving 20 bases not matched to a gene. Together with reference TRBV18 and TRBJ2-7, the CDR3 gives the full variable domain: NAGVMQNPRHLVRRRGQEARLRCSPMKGHSHVYWYRQLPEEGLKFMVYLQKENIIDESGMPKERFSAEFPKEGPSILRIQQVVRGDSAAYFCASSQTSSAGVSMSEQYFGPGTRLTVT.